The 9 T cell receptor beta chains given below trace back to one sample, sequenced in a study of T-cell reconstitution after alpha-beta-depleted transplantation in children. Preparation of the TCRbeta library was carried out with unique molecular identifiers. Using its own MiXCR run on the PCR reads, TCRdb lists one record per CDR3 protein. Of about 580,000 distinct CDR3 sequences in the sample, roughly 24% were seen once. The sample was PBMCs, mostly from graft donor cells, taken 360 days after TCRalphabeta/CD19-depleted stem cell transplant. The receptors come from a boy younger than two who had a stem cell transplant for acute myeloid leukemia, so the T cells may come from the graft donor.

The genes are TRBV13 and TRBJ1-6; possible D gene TRBD1, 6 bases. Trimming left V 3 bases short and J 7 bases short, with 10 bases between. The CDR3 is 14 amino acids. Germline V CDR1 and CDR2: PRHDT, FYEKMQ (reference sequence). In nucleotides, the CDR3 is TGTGCCAGCAGCTTGAACAGGGCGAATTCACCCCTCCACTTT. Encoded protein: CASSLNRANSPLHF.

This chain joins TRBV5-1 and TRBJ2-3; D may be TRBD1 or TRBD2 (5 bases each). Deletions cut 3 bases from V and 11 bases from J, with 19 bases between. The CDR3 runs to 14 residues. Germline lookup yields CDR1 SGHRS and CDR2 YFSETQ. CDR3 sequence reads: CASSSSGPAMEQYF. The CDR3 nucleotides read TGCGCCAGCAGCTCCTCGGGACCGGCAATGGAGCAGTATTTT.

J is TRBJ2-5 and V is TRBV7-9, with D possibly matching TRBD2 (5 bases). With 3 bases removed from V and 3 bases from J, the gap between germline ends came to 11 bases. CDR1 is SEHNR and CDR2 is FQNEAQ in the germline V gene (reference sequence). The length of the CDR3 is 14 residues. The CDR3: CASSFSGREETQYF. CDR3 bases: TGTGCCAGCAGCTTCTCGGGAAGGGAAGAGACCCAGTACTTC.

This clonotype has ten or more counts. The rearrangement links TRBV5-1 to TRBJ2-3, with 9 bases identical to TRBD1. Germline V gene sequence: CDR1 SGHRS, CDR2 YFSETQ. V was clipped by 3 bases and J by 5 bases; unmatched bases: 7. The CDR3 sequence is 15 residues long. CDR3 nucleotide sequence: TGCGCCAGCAGCTCGAACAGGGGGCGCATAGATACGCAGTATTTT. Translation: CASSSNRGRIDTQYF.

This clonotype was detected ten times or more. V usage is TRBV29-1 and J usage is TRBJ2-3, with D perhaps TRBD1 (7 bases). V shed 4 bases and J shed 8 bases, with 19 bases lying between them. The V gene's germline CDR1 is SQVTM and CDR2 ANQGSEA. The CDR3 consists of 14 residues. This CDR3 reads CSVVEGARVGTQYF. The CDR3 nucleotides are TGCAGCGTTGTGGAGGGGGCGCGAGTCGGTACGCAGTATTTT.

This clonotype was detected many times. The chain couples TRBV5-1 to TRBJ2-3, with TRBD2 matching 9 bases. CDR3 length: 14 amino acids. V lost 2 bases, J lost 4 bases, and 2 bases stayed unmatched. Germline V gene lookup returns CDR1 SGHRS and CDR2 YFSETQ. The DNA of the CDR3 is TGCGCCAGCAGCTTTGGGACTAGCTCAGATACGCAGTATTTT. This codes for CASSFGTSSDTQYF.

This clonotype was picked up many times. The chain joins TRBV24-1 to TRBJ2-2, with D maybe TRBD1 (7 bases). The V gene lost 11 bases and the J gene lost 1 base, with 16 bases spanning the gap. This CDR3 comprises 15 residues. The germline gives CDR1 KGHDR, CDR2 SFDVKD. The DNA for the CDR3 is TGTGCCAGCTCGGGGAGGACAGGGAACACCGGGGAGCTGTTTTTT. Translated: CASSGRTGNTGELFF.

This clonotype was seen at least ten times. The chain uses TRBV12-3 or TRBV12-4 and TRBJ2-3; 11 bases align to TRBD2. J gave up 13 bases and V 2 bases, and 8 bases lay outside the gene matches. The CDR3 consists of 14 residues. The CDR3 DNA is TGTGCCAGCAGTTTATTCCTAGCGGGGGGAATTGAGTATTTT. Translated, it gives CASSLFLAGGIEYF.

V and J are TRBV12-3 or TRBV12-4 and TRBJ2-5; TRBD1 might be the D (6 bases). V lost 3 bases and J lost 4, with 21 bases in between. The CDR3 contains 17 residues. The CDR3 reads CASSFTLPQGNGETQYF. In nucleotides, the CDR3 is TGTGCCAGCAGTTTTACCCTCCCACAGGGTAATGGAGAGACCCAGTACTTC.